The T cell receptor beta chain under discussion was sequenced for a study of blood T cell repertoires in COVID-19. Cohorts were based on clinical histories the participants reported. Recovery among Cohort 3 donors was established by two negative PCRs, clearance, or symptom resolution. J gave up 5 bases and V 4 bases, and 8 bases lay outside the gene matches. This CDR3 spans 15 amino acids. Germline CDR1 reads GTSNPN; CDR2 reads SVGIG (reference sequence). Sequencing used immunoSEQ multiplex PCR; TCRdb keeps in-frame clones, though not all of them. The repertoire includes around 280,000 clones, 89% of them detected once, and 1.5% to 2% sits in the top ten.

The chain combines TRBV30 with TRBJ1-6; 7 bases line up with TRBD1. The receptor was derived from a woman aged 40-49 years who had recovered from COVID-19. The sequencing input was PBMCs or T cells enriched from blood (not recorded which). The CDR3, as DNA: TGTGCCTGGAACCGACAGGGTTTCGATAATTCACCCCTCCACTTT. Protein sequence: CAWNRQGFDNSPLHF.